The clone carrying this T cell receptor beta chain has only one observation. Its antigen is not known. This is likely an artifact of a read error, given a far larger clone one base away. Other DNA variants within this sample encode the same CDR3. The table came from immunoSEQ multiplex PCR; TCRdb's copy has only in-frame clones and leaves some out. The top ten clones hold roughly 13% of a sample with fewer than 650,000 clones, 76% of them seen once. Germline CDR1 MNHEY, CDR2 SVGAGI. This CDR3 region has 16 residues. V was cut by 3 bases and J by 0 bases, with 15 bases left in between. This sample is part of a study of shared clonotypes between healthy human individuals. General study points: The researchers took only blood, and tissue repertoires probably look different. Represented genetic and exposure-history diversity was restricted by having few donors.

The clonotype originates from a woman aged 40 to 50 in good health. Some clones in this sample may be carry-over from other donors' samples. Sequencing was done on a sample of PBMCs. The rearrangement joins TRBV6-5 to TRBJ2-7; D gene ambiguous. The CDR3 reads CASSYSPTQSSYEQYF. In DNA, the CDR3 is TGTGCCAGCAGTTATTCGCCTACTCAGAGCTCCTACGAGCAGTACTTC.